This T cell receptor (beta chain) was found in a study of T cell repertoires in cytomegalovirus infection. Background on the study: An indication of both CMV infection and matching HLA type came from public TCR beta signatures. Points from the study as a whole: CMV-specific TCR beta clonotypes restricted by HLA-C dominated the ex vivo response. Cumulative frequency (of public TCR beta family members) identified carriers of CMV plus the relevant HLA.

Germline loops: CDR1 ENHRY, CDR2 SYGVKD. The CDR3 runs to 14 residues. V shed 1 base and J shed 5 bases, with 12 bases lying between them. As for this clonotype: The antigen is undetermined. This may come from a read error, since a much larger clone is one base off.

TCRdb re-analysed the reads in MiXCR, keeping a single row per CDR3 protein. The sample records over 450,000 distinct CDR3 sequences, 11% being singletons. The source material was PBMCs. This receptor was identified in a human donor in good health (CMV status not recorded). Some clones in this sample may be carry-over from other donors' samples. J is TRBJ2-7 and V is TRBV10-3, with D unclear. The CDR3 sequence is CAISEFAQENEQYF. DNA for the CDR3: TGTGCCATCAGTGAGTTCGCCCAGGAGAACGAGCAGTACTTC.